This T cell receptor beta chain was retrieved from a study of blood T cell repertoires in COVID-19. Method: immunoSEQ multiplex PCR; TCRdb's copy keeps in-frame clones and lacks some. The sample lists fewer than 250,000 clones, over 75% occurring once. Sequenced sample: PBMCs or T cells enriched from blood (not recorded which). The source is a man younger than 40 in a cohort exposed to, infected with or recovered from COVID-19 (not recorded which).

CDR3 in DNA: TGTGCCAGCAGTGAGTTAGCGGACTACTCCTACAATGAGCAGTTCTTC. Its translation is CASSELADYSYNEQFF. The genes are TRBV25-1 and TRBJ2-1; tentative D call: TRBD2 (6 bases). Trimming removed 3 bases at V and 0 bases at J, with 12 bases between. The CDR3 spans 16 residues. Germline values: CDR1 MGHDK, CDR2 SYGVNS.